The source of this T cell receptor (beta chain) is a study of cytomegalovirus exposure and HLA in healthy donors. Study-wide findings and caveats: Presence/absence analyses supposed approximately even sequencing depth among donors.

Concerning this clone: Its antigen is currently unknown.

In the PCR, 60 Vbeta and 13 Jbeta primers were used. Data came from immunoSEQ multiplex PCR; TCRdb stores just in-frame clones and leaves some out. Of about 94,000 clones in the sample, 79% were seen once. J lost 8 bases, V lost 4 bases, and 5 bases had no gene match. The CDR3 length is 13 residues. Germline V gene sequence: CDR1 SGHRS, CDR2 YFSETQ. The sample was PBMCs. J is TRBJ1-3 and V is TRBV5-1; 8 bases line up with TRBD1. The receptor was derived from a woman between 35 and 50 years old in good health and CMV-seronegative. The CDR3 here is CASSPGQGDTIYF. The CDR3 bases are TGCGCCAGCAGCCCTGGACAGGGCGACACCATATATTTT.